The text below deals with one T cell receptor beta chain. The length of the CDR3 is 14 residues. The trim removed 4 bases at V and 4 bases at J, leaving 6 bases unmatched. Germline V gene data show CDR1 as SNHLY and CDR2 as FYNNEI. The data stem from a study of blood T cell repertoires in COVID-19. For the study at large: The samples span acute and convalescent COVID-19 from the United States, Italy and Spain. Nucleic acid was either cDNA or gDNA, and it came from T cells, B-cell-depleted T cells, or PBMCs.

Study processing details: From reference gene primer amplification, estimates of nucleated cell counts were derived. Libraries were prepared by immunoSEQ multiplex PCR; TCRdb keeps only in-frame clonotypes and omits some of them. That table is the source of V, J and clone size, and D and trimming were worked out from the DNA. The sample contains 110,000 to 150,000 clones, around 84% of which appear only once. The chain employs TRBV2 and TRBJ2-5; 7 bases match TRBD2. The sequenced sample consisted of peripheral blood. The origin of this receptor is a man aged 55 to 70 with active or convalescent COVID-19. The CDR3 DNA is TGTGCCAGCAGTGCGCGACAGCGGGGAGAGACCCAGTACTTC. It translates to CASSARQRGETQYF.